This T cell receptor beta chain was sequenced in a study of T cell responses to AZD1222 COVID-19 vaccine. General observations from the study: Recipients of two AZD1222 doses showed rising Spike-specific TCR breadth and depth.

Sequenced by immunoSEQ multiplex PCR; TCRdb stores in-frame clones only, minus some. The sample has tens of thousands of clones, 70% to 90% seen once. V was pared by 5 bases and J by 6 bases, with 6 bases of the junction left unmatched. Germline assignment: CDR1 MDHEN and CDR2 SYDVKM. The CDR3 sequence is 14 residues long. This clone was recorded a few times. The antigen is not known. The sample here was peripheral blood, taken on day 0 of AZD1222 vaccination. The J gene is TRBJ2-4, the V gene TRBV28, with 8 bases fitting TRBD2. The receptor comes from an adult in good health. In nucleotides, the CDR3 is TGTGCCAGCAGTGCGCTAGCGGGTGTAAACATTCAGTACTTC. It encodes CASSALAGVNIQYF. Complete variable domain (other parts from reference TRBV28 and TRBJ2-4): DVKVTQSSRYLVKRTGEKVFLECVQDMDHENMFWYRQDPGLGLRLIYFSYDVKMKEKGDIPEGYSVSREKKERFSLILESASTNQTSMYLCASSALAGVNIQYFGAGTRLSVL.